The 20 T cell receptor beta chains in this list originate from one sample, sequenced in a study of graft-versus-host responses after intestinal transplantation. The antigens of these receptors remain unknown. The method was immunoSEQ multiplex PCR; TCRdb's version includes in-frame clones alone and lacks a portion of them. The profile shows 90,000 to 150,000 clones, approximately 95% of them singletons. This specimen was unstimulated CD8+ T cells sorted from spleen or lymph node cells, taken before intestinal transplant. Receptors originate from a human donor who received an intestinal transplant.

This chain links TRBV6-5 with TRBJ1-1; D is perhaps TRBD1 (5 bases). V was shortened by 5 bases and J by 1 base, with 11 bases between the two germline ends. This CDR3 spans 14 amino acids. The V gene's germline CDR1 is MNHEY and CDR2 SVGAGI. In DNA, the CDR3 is TGTGCCAGCAGTACGGGACTTACGAACACTGAAGCTTTCTTT. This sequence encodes CASSTGLTNTEAFF.

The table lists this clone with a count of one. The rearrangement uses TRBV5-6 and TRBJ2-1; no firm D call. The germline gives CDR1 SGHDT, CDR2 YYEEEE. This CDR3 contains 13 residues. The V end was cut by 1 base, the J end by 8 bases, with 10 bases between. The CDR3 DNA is TGTGCCAGCAGCTTGTCATCTAGTTATGAGCAGTTCTTC. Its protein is CASSLSSSYEQFF.

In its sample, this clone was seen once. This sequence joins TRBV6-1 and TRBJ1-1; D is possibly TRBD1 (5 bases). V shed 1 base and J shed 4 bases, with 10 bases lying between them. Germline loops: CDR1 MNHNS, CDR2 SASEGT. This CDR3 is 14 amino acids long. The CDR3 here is CASSEVAGGTEAFF. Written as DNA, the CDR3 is TGTGCCAGCAGTGAAGTTGCGGGGGGCACTGAAGCTTTCTTT.

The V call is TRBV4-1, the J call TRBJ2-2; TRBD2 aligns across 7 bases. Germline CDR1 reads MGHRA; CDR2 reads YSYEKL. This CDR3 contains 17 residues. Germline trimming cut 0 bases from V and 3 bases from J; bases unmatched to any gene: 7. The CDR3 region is CASSQDGGRVHTGELFF. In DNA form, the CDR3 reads TGCGCCAGCAGCCAAGATGGCGGGAGAGTTCACACCGGGGAGCTGTTTTTT.

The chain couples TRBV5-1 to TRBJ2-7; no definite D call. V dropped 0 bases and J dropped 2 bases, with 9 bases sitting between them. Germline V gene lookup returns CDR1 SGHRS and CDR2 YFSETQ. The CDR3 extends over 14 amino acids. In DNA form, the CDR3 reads TGCGCCAGCAGCTTGGGGCTTAAAGCCTACGAGCAGTACTTC. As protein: CASSLGLKAYEQYF. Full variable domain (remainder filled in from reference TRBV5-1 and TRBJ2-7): KAGVTQTPRYLIKTRGQQVTLSCSPISGHRSVSWYQQTPGQGLQFLFEYFSETQRNKGNFPGRFSGRQFSNSRSEMNVSTLELGDSALYLCASSLGLKAYEQYFGPGTRLTVT.

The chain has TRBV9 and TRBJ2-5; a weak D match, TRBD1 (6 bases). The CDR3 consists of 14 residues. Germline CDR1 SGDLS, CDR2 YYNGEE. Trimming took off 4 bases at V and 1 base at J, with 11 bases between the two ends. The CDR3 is CASSQDSIQETQYF. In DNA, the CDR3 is TGTGCCAGCAGCCAGGACAGTATCCAAGAGACCCAGTACTTC.

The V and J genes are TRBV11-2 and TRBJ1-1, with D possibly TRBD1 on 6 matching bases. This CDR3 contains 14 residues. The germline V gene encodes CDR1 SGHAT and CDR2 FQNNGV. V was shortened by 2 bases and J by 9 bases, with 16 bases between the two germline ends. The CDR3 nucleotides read TGTGCCAGCAGCTTACCGGGACAAGATAATCAAGCTTTCTTT. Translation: CASSLPGQDNQAFF.

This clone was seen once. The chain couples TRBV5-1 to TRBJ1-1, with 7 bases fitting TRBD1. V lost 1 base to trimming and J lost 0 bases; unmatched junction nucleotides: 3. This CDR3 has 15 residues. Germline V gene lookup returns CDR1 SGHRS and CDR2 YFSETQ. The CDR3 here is CASSLRTGLNTEAFF. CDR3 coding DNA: TGCGCCAGCAGCTTGAGGACAGGCTTGAACACTGAAGCTTTCTTT.

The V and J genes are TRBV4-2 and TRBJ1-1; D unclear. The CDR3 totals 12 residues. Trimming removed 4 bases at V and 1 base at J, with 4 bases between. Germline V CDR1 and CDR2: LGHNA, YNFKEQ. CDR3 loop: CASSPSNTEAFF. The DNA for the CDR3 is TGTGCCAGCAGCCCGTCGAACACTGAAGCTTTCTTT.

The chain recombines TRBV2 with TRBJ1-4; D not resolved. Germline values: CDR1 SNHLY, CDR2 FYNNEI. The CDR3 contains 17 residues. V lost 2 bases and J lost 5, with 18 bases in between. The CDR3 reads CASSESNLGAGNEKLFF. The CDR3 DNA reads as TGTGCCAGCAGTGAATCCAACCTGGGAGCGGGAAATGAAAAACTGTTTTTT. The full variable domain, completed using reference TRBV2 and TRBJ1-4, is EPEVTQTPSHQVTQMGQEVILRCVPISNHLYFYWYRQILGQKVEFLVSFYNNEISEKSEIFDDQFSVERPDGSNFTLKIRSTKLEDSAMYFCASSESNLGAGNEKLFFGSGTQLSVL.

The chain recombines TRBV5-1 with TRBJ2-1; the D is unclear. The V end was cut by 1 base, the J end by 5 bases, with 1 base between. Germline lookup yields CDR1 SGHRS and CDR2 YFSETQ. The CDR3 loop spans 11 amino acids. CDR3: CASSLNNEQFF. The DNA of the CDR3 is TGCGCCAGCAGCTTGAACAATGAGCAGTTCTTC. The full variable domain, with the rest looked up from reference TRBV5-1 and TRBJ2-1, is KAGVTQTPRYLIKTRGQQVTLSCSPISGHRSVSWYQQTPGQGLQFLFEYFSETQRNKGNFPGRFSGRQFSNSRSEMNVSTLELGDSALYLCASSLNNEQFFGPGTRLTVL.

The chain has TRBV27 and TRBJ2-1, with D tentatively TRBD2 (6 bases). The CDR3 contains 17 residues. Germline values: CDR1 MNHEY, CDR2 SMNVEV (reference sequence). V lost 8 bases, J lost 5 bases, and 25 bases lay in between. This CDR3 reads CASYGGIGRAHNNEQFF. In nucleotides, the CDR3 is TGTGCCAGCTACGGGGGTATAGGGCGGGCCCACAACAATGAGCAGTTCTTC.

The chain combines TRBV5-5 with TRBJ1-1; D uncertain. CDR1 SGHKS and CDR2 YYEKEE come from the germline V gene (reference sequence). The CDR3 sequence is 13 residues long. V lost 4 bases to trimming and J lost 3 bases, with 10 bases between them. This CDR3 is CASSLGTDTEAFF. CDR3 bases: TGTGCCAGCAGCCTCGGCACAGACACTGAAGCTTTCTTT.

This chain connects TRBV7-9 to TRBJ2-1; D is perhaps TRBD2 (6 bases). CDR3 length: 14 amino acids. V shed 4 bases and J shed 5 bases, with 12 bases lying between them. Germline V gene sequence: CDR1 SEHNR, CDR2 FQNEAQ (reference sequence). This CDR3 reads CASSWASDHNEQFF. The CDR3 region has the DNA TGTGCCAGCAGCTGGGCTAGCGACCACAATGAGCAGTTCTTC.

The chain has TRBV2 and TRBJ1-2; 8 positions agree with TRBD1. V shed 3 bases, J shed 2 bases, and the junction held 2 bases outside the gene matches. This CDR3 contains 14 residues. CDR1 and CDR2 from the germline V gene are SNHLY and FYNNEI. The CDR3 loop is CASSDRGLNYGYTF. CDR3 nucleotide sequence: TGTGCCAGCAGTGACAGGGGGCTGAACTATGGCTACACCTTC.

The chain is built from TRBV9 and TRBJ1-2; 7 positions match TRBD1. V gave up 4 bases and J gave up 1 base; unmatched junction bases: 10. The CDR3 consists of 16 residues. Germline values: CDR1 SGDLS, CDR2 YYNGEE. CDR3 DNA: TGTGCCAGCAGCCCGAGGCCGGGACAGCTTAACTATGGCTACACCTTC. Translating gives CASSPRPGQLNYGYTF.

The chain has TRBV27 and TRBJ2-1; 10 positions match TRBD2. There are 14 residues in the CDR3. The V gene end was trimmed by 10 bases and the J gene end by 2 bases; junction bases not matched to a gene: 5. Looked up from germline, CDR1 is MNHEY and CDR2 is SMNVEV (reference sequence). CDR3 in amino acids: CATSAGGAYNEQFF. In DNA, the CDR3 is TGTGCCACCTCAGCGGGAGGGGCCTACAATGAGCAGTTCTTC.

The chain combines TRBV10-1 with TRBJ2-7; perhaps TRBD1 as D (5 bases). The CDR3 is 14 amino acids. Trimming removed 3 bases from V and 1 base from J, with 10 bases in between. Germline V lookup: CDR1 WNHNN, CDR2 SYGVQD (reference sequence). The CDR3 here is CASSDRVGSYEQYF. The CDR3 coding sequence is TGCGCCAGCAGTGACAGGGTCGGGTCCTACGAGCAGTACTTC.

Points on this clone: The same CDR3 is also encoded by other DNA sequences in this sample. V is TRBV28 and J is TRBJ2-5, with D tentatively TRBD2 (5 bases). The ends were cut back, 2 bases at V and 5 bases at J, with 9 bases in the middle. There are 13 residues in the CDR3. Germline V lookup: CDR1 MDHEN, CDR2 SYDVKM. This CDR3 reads CASSLTGSETQYF. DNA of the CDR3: TGTGCCAGCAGTTTAACGGGATCTGAGACCCAGTACTTC.

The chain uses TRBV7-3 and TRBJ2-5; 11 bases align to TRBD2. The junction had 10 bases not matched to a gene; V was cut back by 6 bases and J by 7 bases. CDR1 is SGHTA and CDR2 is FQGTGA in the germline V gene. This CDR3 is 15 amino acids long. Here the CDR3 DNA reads TGTGCCAGCAGTTCGCCGACTAGCGGGGTGGTGACCCAGTACTTC. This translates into CASSSPTSGVVTQYF.